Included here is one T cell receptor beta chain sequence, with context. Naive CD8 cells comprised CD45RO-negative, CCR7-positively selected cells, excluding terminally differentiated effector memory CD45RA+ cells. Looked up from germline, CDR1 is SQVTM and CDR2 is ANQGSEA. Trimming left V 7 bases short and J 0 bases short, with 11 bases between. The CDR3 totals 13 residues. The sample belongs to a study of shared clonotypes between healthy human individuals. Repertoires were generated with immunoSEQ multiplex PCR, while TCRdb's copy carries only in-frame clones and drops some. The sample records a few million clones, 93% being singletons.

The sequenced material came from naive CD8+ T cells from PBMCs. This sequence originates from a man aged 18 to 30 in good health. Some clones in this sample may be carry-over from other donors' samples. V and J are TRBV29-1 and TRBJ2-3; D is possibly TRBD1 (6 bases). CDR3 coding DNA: TGCAGCGAGAAGACAGGAAGCACAGATACGCAGTATTTT. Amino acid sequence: CSEKTGSTDTQYF.